Detailed here is one T cell receptor beta chain. The antigen is undetermined. The data were obtained in a study of shared clonotypes between healthy human individuals. At the level of the study: Sampling drew on donors who were a couple of women and three men aged 18 to 49. Per donor, CD8 memory used one plate, CD8 naive used two, CD4 memory used three and CD4 naive used three. Study conclusions and caveats: Generally, naive subsets came out with larger estimated richness than memory subsets. Shared clonotypes across all four donors exceeded non-shared ones in generation probability.

Here immunoSEQ multiplex PCR was the method, and the copy in TCRdb shows in-frame clones only, minus some. The sample includes under 850,000 clones, roughly 92% of them seen just once. Naive CD8 populations comprised CD45RO-negative cells positively selected for CCR7, excluding terminally differentiated effector memory CD45RA+ cells. The V gene's germline CDR1 is MNHNS and CDR2 SASEGT. Trimming shortened V by 3 bases and J by 2 bases, and 8 bases separated the two germline ends. The CDR3 runs 13 residues. The sample consisted of naive CD8+ T cells sorted from blood. The chain joins TRBV6-1 to TRBJ2-7; no reliable D call. The TCR originated in a man aged 25-45 years in good health. CDR3 nucleotide sequence: TGTGCCAGCAGTGAGACGTGGGCCTACGAGCAGTACTTC. This gives the protein CASSETWAYEQYF.